This entry features one T cell receptor beta chain sequence. Trimming cost V 6 bases and J 6 bases; bases outside gene matches: 9. Germline assignment: CDR1 MNHEY and CDR2 SVGEGT. The CDR3 covers 14 residues. The record originates from a study of blood T cell repertoires in COVID-19. Overall study: Sample material is recorded as cDNA or gDNA derived from T cells, B-cell-depleted T cells, or PBMCs.

In the original workflow: Estimates of nucleated cell counts were drawn from the amplification of reference gene primers. The assay was immunoSEQ multiplex PCR, and TCRdb's table has in-frame clones only and misses some. V and J calls and clone size are given by that table; D and trimming were obtained from the DNA. The repertoire holds some 260,000 clones, with about 85% as singletons. The receptor comes from a man aged 18-30 years with active or convalescent COVID-19. The chain links TRBV6-2 or TRBV6-3 to TRBJ2-7; the match to TRBD2 covers 9 bases. The specimen sequenced was peripheral blood. CDR3: CASSLGLALGEQYF. The CDR3 region has the DNA TGTGCCAGCAGCTTGGGACTAGCTCTCGGCGAGCAGTACTTC.